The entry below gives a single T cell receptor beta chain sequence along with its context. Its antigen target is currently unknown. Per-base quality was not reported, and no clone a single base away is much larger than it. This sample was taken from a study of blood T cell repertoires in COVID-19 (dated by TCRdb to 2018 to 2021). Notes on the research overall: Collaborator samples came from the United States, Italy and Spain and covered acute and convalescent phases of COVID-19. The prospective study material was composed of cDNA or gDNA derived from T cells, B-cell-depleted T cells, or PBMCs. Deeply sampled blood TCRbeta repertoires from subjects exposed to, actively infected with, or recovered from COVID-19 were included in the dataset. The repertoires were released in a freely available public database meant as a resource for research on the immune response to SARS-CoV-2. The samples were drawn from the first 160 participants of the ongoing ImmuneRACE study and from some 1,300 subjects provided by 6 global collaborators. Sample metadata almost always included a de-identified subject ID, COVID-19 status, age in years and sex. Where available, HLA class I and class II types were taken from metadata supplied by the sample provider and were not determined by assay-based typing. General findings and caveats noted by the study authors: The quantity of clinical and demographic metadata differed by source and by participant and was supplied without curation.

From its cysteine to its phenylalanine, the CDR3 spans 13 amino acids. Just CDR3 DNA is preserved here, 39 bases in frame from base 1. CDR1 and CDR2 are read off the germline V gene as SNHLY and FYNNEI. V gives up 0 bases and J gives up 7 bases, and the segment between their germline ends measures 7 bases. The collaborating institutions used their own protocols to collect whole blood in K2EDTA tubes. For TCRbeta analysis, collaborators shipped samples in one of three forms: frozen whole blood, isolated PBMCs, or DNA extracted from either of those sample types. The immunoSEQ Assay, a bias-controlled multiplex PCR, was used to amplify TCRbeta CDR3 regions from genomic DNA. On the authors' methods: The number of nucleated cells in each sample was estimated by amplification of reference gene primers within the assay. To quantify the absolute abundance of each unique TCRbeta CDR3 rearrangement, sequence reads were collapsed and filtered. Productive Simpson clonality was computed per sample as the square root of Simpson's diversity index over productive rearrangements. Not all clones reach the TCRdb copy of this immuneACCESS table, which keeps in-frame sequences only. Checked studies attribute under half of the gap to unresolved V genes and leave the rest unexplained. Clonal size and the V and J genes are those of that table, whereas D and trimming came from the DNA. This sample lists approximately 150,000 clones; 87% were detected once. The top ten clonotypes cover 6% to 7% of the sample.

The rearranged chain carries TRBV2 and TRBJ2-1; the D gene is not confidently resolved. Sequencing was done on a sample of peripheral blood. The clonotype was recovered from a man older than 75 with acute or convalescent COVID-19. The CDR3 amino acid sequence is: CASSEAQDNEQFF. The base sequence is TGTGCCAGCAGTGAAGCGCAGGATAATGAGCAGTTCTTC.